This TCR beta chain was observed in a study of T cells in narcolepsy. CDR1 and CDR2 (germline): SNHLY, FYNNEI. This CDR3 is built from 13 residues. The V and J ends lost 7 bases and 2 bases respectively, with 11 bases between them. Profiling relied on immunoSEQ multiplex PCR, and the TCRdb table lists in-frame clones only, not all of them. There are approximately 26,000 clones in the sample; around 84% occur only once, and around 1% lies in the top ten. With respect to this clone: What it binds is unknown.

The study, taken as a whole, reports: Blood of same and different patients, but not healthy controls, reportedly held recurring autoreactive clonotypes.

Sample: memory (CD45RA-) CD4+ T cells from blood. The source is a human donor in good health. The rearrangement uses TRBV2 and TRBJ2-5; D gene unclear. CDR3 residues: CASTTRVQETQYF. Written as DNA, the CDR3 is TGTGCCAGCACAACAAGGGTTCAAGAGACCCAGTACTTC.